This T cell receptor beta chain appears in the sequencing data of a study of vaccination effects on CD4 cells after COVID-19. ViraFEST used viral peptide pools to expand antigen-specific CD4+ T cells before sequencing. Researchers isolated CD4+ T cells once approximately ten days of culture had elapsed. Vaccinated recipients, who were negative for nucleocapsid antibodies, had no history of SARS-CoV-2 infection. Remarks on this clone: Its antigen is unidentified.

Trimming cost V 6 bases and J 5 bases; bases outside gene matches: 22. Germline loops: CDR1 SEHNR, CDR2 FQNEAQ (reference sequence). This CDR3 comprises 19 residues. Study-level findings and limits: Late post-vaccination samples showed marked contraction of infection- and vaccine-induced clones.

Sequenced by immunoSEQ multiplex PCR; TCRdb stores in-frame clones only, minus some. This sample has tens of thousands of clones; around 80% occur once, and the top ten carry 25% to 35%. This chain links TRBV7-9 with TRBJ2-1, with TRBD2 matching 7 bases. The origin of this receptor is a human donor who received a COVID-19 vaccine. The sequences come from CD4+ T cells from PBMCs cultured with SARS-CoV-2 spike peptides, collected before COVID-19 vaccination. Written as DNA, the CDR3 is TGTGCCAGCAGTCTTTTAGCGCTAGGGGCTAGCGGATCCCACAATGAGCAGTTCTTC. Amino acid sequence: CASSLLALGASGSHNEQFF. Supplemented by reference TRBV7-9 and TRBJ2-1, the full variable domain reads DTGVSQNPRHKITKRGQNVTFRCDPISEHNRLYWYRQTLGQGPEFLTYFQNEAQLEKSRLLSDRFSAERPKGSFSTLEIQRTEQGDSAMYLCASSLLALGASGSHNEQFFGPGTRLTVL.